The clone carrying this TCR beta chain has just a few counts. Its antigen is not known. The authors sorted CD4+ naive, central memory, regulatory and stem cell-like memory cells via CD45RO/CCR7/CD25/CD127/CD95/CD27. The data originate from a study of beta chain features in type 1 diabetes. Study-wide findings and caveats: The naive, central memory and Treg TCRB repertoires looked more alike in patients than they did in healthy donors. Fewer junction insertions and more nucleotide deletions appeared in type 1 diabetes patients. Type 1 diabetes patients had moderately but significantly shorter TCRB CDR3s in all four CD4+ subsets.

Expressed TCRB transcripts were sequenced, since all the RNA that had been isolated was reverse transcribed. Clones were read by immunoSEQ multiplex PCR, and TCRdb kept only the in-frame ones, dropping some. The sample shows 600,000 to 700,000 clones, around an eighth of them seen only once. V gave up 3 bases and J gave up 3 bases; unmatched junction bases: 6. Germline CDR1 reads MNHEY; CDR2 reads SVGAGI. The CDR3 has 16 residues. This receptor was obtained from a man aged 18-30 years with type 1 diabetes. Sequencing was carried out using naive CD4+ T cells from blood. This chain uses TRBV6-5 with TRBJ2-1, with 9 bases identical to TRBD2. Here the CDR3 DNA reads TGTGCCAGCAGTTATGGAGCGGGGGGCAACTACAATGAGCAGTTCTTC. Protein sequence: CASSYGAGGNYNEQFF.